The T cell receptor beta chain described here comes from a study of T cell repertoires in cytomegalovirus infection. Germline V lookup: CDR1 LNHNV, CDR2 YYDKDF (reference sequence). This CDR3 spans 13 amino acids. Trimming cost V 0 bases and J 2 bases, with 4 bases left between them. Regarding this clonotype: No antigen is known for it.

Each CDR3 protein is one row after TCRdb ran MiXCR on the reads. The repertoire holds about 110,000 distinct CDR3 sequences, with around 10% as singletons. The sequencing input was PBMCs, sequenced either directly or after in vitro stimulation (not recorded which). The rearrangement joins TRBV15 to TRBJ2-5; no reliable D call. This TCR was recovered from a human donor in good health (CMV status not recorded). Some clones in this sample may be carry-over from other donors' samples. CDR3 amino acids: CATSRDTQETQYF. The CDR3 region has the DNA TGTGCCACCAGCAGAGATACGCAAGAGACCCAGTACTTC. The full variable domain, completed using reference TRBV15 and TRBJ2-5, is DAMVIQNPRYQVTQFGKPVTLSCSQTLNHNVMYWYQQKSSQAPKLLFHYYDKDFNNEADTPDNFQSRRPNTSFCFLDIRSPGLGDTAMYLCATSRDTQETQYFGPGTRLLVL.